This TCR beta chain emerged from a study of blood T cell repertoires in COVID-19. The wider study: Material from acute and convalescent COVID-19 was sourced from the United States, Italy and Spain. T cells, B-cell-depleted T cells, or PBMCs provided the cDNA or gDNA that served as material.

Authors' methods: Scientists estimated how many nucleated cells there were by amplifying reference gene primers. This table comes from immunoSEQ multiplex PCR, and its TCRdb copy is limited to in-frame clones, with some not included. From that table come the V and J calls and clone size; the DNA was used to work out D and trimming. The sample contains 240,000 or so clones, around 83% of which appear only once. What was sequenced was peripheral blood. This TCR came from a man aged 25 to 45 who had recovered from COVID-19.

This CDR3 reads CAISYGTSTSPLHF. The CDR3 DNA reads TGTGCCATCAGCTACGGGACTTCTACTTCACCCCTCCACTTT. The chain joins TRBV10-3 to TRBJ1-6; D perhaps matches TRBD1 (5 bases). The CDR3 contains 14 residues. Deletions cut 6 bases from V and 9 bases from J, with 15 bases between. Germline CDR1 reads ENHRY; CDR2 reads SYGVKD.